The sequence of this T cell receptor beta chain was determined in a study of CD8 T cells in ankylosing spondylitis. The V gene end was trimmed by 5 bases and the J gene end by 5 bases; junction bases not matched to a gene: 13. CDR3 length: 16 residues. TCRdb reprocessed the 5' RACE reads with MiXCR, giving one entry per CDR3 protein. This table has more than 150,000 distinct CDR3 sequences, around 10% appearing once. This clonotype was seen at least ten times. The sequence was collected from a male donor with ankylosing spondylitis or in good health (not recorded which). The genes are TRBV12-3 or TRBV12-4 and TRBJ1-2, with 8 positions matching TRBD1. The sample taken for sequencing was blood, either unsorted or a sorted T cell fraction (not recorded which). CDR3 nucleotide sequence: TGTGCCAGCAGTCCTCCGGCCCCCGGGACAGGTTATGGCTACACCTTC. Encoded protein: CASSPPAPGTGYGYTF.